This T cell receptor (beta chain) derives from a study of technical replicates of blood from a handful of donors. The CDR3 loop spans 12 amino acids. The V end lost 3 bases, the J end lost 8 bases, and 7 bases lay between the germline ends. Germline CDR1 PRHDT, CDR2 FYEKMQ (reference sequence). Generated by immunoSEQ multiplex PCR, the TCRdb table keeps only in-frame clones and is missing some. The repertoire holds about 80,000 clones, with roughly nine tenths as singletons. This sequence was found in a human donor in good health. The specimen was T cells isolated from PBMCs. The V and J genes are TRBV13 and TRBJ2-2; D is possibly TRBD2 (5 bases). The CDR3 here is CASSFGEGELFF. The CDR3 DNA follows: TGTGCCAGCAGCTTCGGGGAGGGGGAGCTGTTTTTT. Full variable domain (outside the CDR3, taken from reference TRBV13 and TRBJ2-2): AAGVIQSPRHLIKEKRETATLKCYPIPRHDTVYWYQQGPGQDPQFLISFYEKMQSDKGSIPDRFSAQQFSDYHSELNMSSLELGDSALYFCASSFGEGELFFGEGSRLTVL.